These T cell receptor beta chains were read from a single sample in a study of chronic HIV infection and antiretroviral therapy. TCRdb analysed the 5' RACE reads with MiXCR anew, one entry per CDR3 protein. The sample yields more than 30,000 distinct CDR3 sequences, about 9.6% seen once. The source material was peripheral blood. The source is an adult who had HIV and had not received antiretroviral therapy, or was an uninfected healthy control (not recorded which). The conserved cysteine and the conserved F or W are not part of the CDR3 here. Each record gives: J gene, V gene, D gene, CDR3 protein. D genes are given only for firm matches.

TRBJ1-5 | TRBV29-1 | TRBD1 | SVEEPGGGNQPQH
TRBJ2-2 | TRBV27 | TRBD1 | ASSGTGSNTGELF
TRBJ2-3 | TRBV30 | TRBD2 | AWNLAGGLDTQY
TRBJ1-1 | TRBV29-1 | - | SWGENTEAF
TRBJ2-7 | TRBV7-3 | TRBD2 | ASSSGSGGGEQY
TRBJ2-1 | TRBV7-9 | - | ASSPGGGYNEQF
TRBJ2-3 | TRBV15 | TRBD2 | ATSSSGTLTDTQY
TRBJ2-3 | TRBV10-3 | TRBD2 | AIRAGGSTDTQY
TRBJ2-3 | TRBV4-3 | - | ASSSKRSDTQY
TRBJ2-7 | TRBV4-1 | TRBD1 | ASSQEAPRQGPYEQY